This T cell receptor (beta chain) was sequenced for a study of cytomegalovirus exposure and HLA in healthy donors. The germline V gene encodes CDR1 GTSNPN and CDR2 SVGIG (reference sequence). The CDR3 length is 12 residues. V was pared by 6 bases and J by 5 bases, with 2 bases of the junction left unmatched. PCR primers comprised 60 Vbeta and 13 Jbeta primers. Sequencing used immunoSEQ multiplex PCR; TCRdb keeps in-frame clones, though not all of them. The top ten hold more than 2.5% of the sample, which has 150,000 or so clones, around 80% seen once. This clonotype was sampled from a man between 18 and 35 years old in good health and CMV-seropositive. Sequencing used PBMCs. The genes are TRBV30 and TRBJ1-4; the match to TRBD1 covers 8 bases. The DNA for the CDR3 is TGTGCCTGCAGGGGGCCAAATGAAAAACTGTTTTTT. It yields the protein CACRGPNEKLFF.